The rows below give T cell receptor beta chains drawn from one sample of a study of cytomegalovirus exposure and HLA in healthy donors. Sequencing was performed with immunoSEQ multiplex PCR; in TCRdb, only in-frame clones are kept and a portion is missing. The data contain fewer than 200,000 clones, around 72% of them singletons. Sequenced sample: PBMCs. These receptors all stem from a middle-aged man in good health and CMV-seropositive. The CDR3 runs from the conserved cysteine through the conserved F or W. Each record gives: V gene, D gene, CDR3 length, J gene, clone size, CDR3 protein, CDR3 DNA. A D gene is named only where the DNA matches it firmly. The size of a clone is reported for some rows only, either as once, few or many, or as a class for expanded clones.

v_gene: TRBV6-5
d_gene: -
len: 14
j_gene: TRBJ2-3
abundance: -
CDR3aa: CASSYTRGSDTQYF
CDR3nt: TGTGCCAGCAGTTACACGCGGGGTTCAGATACGCAGTATTTT

v_gene: TRBV11-2
d_gene: -
len: 14
j_gene: TRBJ1-1
abundance: few
CDR3aa: CASSLVRVDTEAFF
CDR3nt: TGTGCCAGCAGCTTAGTCAGGGTTGACACTGAAGCTTTCTTT

v_gene: TRBV25-1
d_gene: -
len: 16
j_gene: TRBJ2-5
abundance: few
CDR3aa: CASSEKKRRRPETQYF
CDR3nt: TGTGCCAGCAGTGAAAAGAAGCGACGGAGGCCAGAGACCCAGTACTTC

v_gene: TRBV9
d_gene: TRBD2
len: 15
j_gene: TRBJ2-5
abundance: -
CDR3aa: CASSVLTSDQETQYF
CDR3nt: TGTGCCAGCAGCGTCCTTACTAGCGACCAAGAGACCCAGTACTTC

v_gene: TRBV11-2
d_gene: TRBD1
len: 15
j_gene: TRBJ2-7
abundance: -
CDR3aa: CASSYDRVGLYEQYF
CDR3nt: TGTGCCAGCAGCTACGACAGGGTTGGGCTCTACGAGCAGTACTTC

v_gene: TRBV5-4
d_gene: TRBD1
len: 15
j_gene: TRBJ1-1
abundance: -
CDR3aa: CASSPGQGGNTEAFF
CDR3nt: TGTGCCAGCAGCCCAGGACAGGGTGGGAACACTGAAGCTTTCTTT

v_gene: TRBV5-1
d_gene: -
len: 15
j_gene: TRBJ1-5
abundance: -
CDR3aa: CASSPGGGSNQPQHF
CDR3nt: TGCGCCAGCAGCCCTGGGGGGGGTTCCAATCAGCCCCAGCATTTT

v_gene: TRBV30
d_gene: -
len: 14
j_gene: TRBJ1-5
abundance: -
CDR3aa: CAWSRGGSNQPQHF
CDR3nt: TGTGCCTGGAGTCGGGGGGGCAGCAATCAGCCCCAGCATTTT

v_gene: TRBV7-2
d_gene: -
len: 16
j_gene: TRBJ2-6
abundance: -
CDR3aa: CASSFPGESGANVLTF
CDR3nt: TGTGCCAGCAGCTTCCCAGGGGAATCTGGGGCCAACGTCCTGACTTTC

v_gene: TRBV29-1
d_gene: -
len: 16
j_gene: TRBJ2-7
abundance: -
CDR3aa: CSVNEVGLQGGYEQYF
CDR3nt: TGCAGCGTTAATGAAGTTGGGCTCCAGGGGGGCTACGAGCAGTACTTC

v_gene: TRBV5-6
d_gene: TRBD1
len: 15
j_gene: TRBJ1-6
abundance: -
CDR3aa: CASSGGTGSNSPLHF
CDR3nt: TGTGCCAGCAGCGGGGGGACAGGGTCTAATTCACCCCTCCACTTT

v_gene: TRBV10-3
d_gene: TRBD1
len: 14
j_gene: TRBJ2-2
abundance: -
CDR3aa: CAIWTGANTGELFF
CDR3nt: TGTGCCATCTGGACAGGGGCGAACACCGGGGAGCTGTTTTTT

v_gene: TRBV7-9
d_gene: -
len: 15
j_gene: TRBJ1-2
abundance: few
CDR3aa: CASSFLSGQNYGYTF
CDR3nt: TGTGCCAGCAGCTTTCTATCCGGACAAAACTATGGCTACACCTTC

v_gene: TRBV7-3
d_gene: TRBD2
len: 17
j_gene: TRBJ2-7
abundance: -
CDR3aa: CASRKGVAGATSYEQYF
CDR3nt: TGTGCCAGCAGAAAAGGGGTAGCGGGGGCCACCTCCTACGAGCAGTACTTC

v_gene: TRBV16
d_gene: TRBD1
len: 14
j_gene: TRBJ2-1
abundance: -
CDR3aa: CASRVLTGGNEQFF
CDR3nt: TGTGCCAGCCGAGTGTTGACAGGGGGAAATGAGCAGTTCTTC

v_gene: TRBV7-3
d_gene: -
len: 15
j_gene: TRBJ2-5
abundance: few
CDR3aa: CASSLQGFQGETQYF
CDR3nt: TGTGCCAGCAGCTTACAAGGTTTTCAGGGGGAGACCCAGTACTTC

v_gene: TRBV9
d_gene: TRBD1
len: 21
j_gene: TRBJ2-2
abundance: -
CDR3aa: CASSPHGKRQGHFMGTGELFF
CDR3nt: TGTGCCAGCAGCCCCCACGGGAAGAGACAGGGGCATTTTATGGGCACCGGGGAGCTGTTTTTT

v_gene: TRBV19
d_gene: -
len: 11
j_gene: TRBJ2-1
abundance: -
CDR3aa: CASSKELEQFF
CDR3nt: TGTGCCAGTAGTAAGGAGCTTGAGCAGTTCTTC

v_gene: TRBV2
d_gene: -
len: 16
j_gene: TRBJ1-4
abundance: -
CDR3aa: CASREPGITTNEKLFF
CDR3nt: TGTGCCAGCAGGGAGCCAGGGATTACAACTAATGAAAAACTGTTTTTT

v_gene: TRBV6-1
d_gene: TRBD2
len: 14
j_gene: TRBJ2-7
abundance: few
CDR3aa: CASSSRGGTYEQYF
CDR3nt: TGTGCCAGCAGCTCCCGGGGGGGCACTTACGAGCAGTACTTC

v_gene: TRBV7-8
d_gene: -
len: 19
j_gene: TRBJ2-4
abundance: -
CDR3aa: CASSLVSAYSRNHTNIQYF
CDR3nt: TGTGCCAGCAGCTTAGTGTCAGCTTATAGCCGGAATCATACAAACATTCAGTACTTC

v_gene: TRBV5-1
d_gene: -
len: 14
j_gene: TRBJ1-2
abundance: -
CDR3aa: CASSFDQGPYGYTF
CDR3nt: TGCGCCAGCAGCTTCGACCAGGGGCCGTATGGCTACACCTTC

v_gene: TRBV5-6
d_gene: -
len: 16
j_gene: TRBJ2-6
abundance: -
CDR3aa: CASSFVRGSGANVLTF
CDR3nt: TGTGCCAGCAGCTTTGTTCGCGGCTCTGGGGCCAACGTCCTGACTTTC

v_gene: TRBV10-3
d_gene: -
len: 13
j_gene: TRBJ1-6
abundance: few
CDR3aa: CAIGEEGNSPLHF
CDR3nt: TGTGCCATCGGGGAGGAGGGAAATTCACCCCTCCACTTT

v_gene: TRBV7-9
d_gene: TRBD1
len: 13
j_gene: TRBJ1-2
abundance: -
CDR3aa: CASSSGQDYGYTF
CDR3nt: TGTGCCAGCAGCTCGGGACAGGACTATGGCTACACCTTC

v_gene: TRBV29-1
d_gene: -
len: 12
j_gene: TRBJ1-1
abundance: -
CDR3aa: CSSSGLNTEAFF
CDR3nt: TGCAGCTCGAGTGGGCTGAACACTGAAGCTTTCTTT

v_gene: TRBV4-2
d_gene: -
len: 18
j_gene: TRBJ2-1
abundance: -
CDR3aa: CASSQDESRGTSYNEQFF
CDR3nt: TGTGCCAGCAGCCAAGATGAGAGCCGGGGGACCTCCTACAATGAGCAGTTCTTC

v_gene: TRBV5-4
d_gene: -
len: 13
j_gene: TRBJ2-2
abundance: -
CDR3aa: CASSSDSTGELFF
CDR3nt: TGTGCCAGCAGCTCCGACAGTACCGGGGAGCTGTTTTTT

v_gene: TRBV7-9
d_gene: TRBD1
len: 13
j_gene: TRBJ1-2
abundance: -
CDR3aa: CASSYRGNYGYTF
CDR3nt: TGTGCCAGCAGCTACAGGGGGAACTATGGCTACACCTTC

v_gene: TRBV29-1
d_gene: TRBD1
len: 13
j_gene: TRBJ2-7
abundance: -
CDR3aa: CSVLTGDSYEQYF
CDR3nt: TGCAGCGTCCTAACAGGGGATAGTTACGAGCAGTACTTC

v_gene: TRBV4-3
d_gene: -
len: 14
j_gene: TRBJ2-6
abundance: -
CDR3aa: CASSQDSGANVLTF
CDR3nt: TGCGCCAGCAGCCAAGATTCAGGGGCCAACGTCCTGACTTTC

v_gene: TRBV19
d_gene: -
len: 17
j_gene: TRBJ2-1
abundance: -
CDR3aa: CASSVTFMGSSYNEQFF
CDR3nt: TGTGCCAGTAGTGTAACCTTTATGGGGAGCTCCTACAATGAGCAGTTCTTC

v_gene: TRBV5-1
d_gene: -
len: 12
j_gene: TRBJ2-5
abundance: -
CDR3aa: CASSVEQETQYF
CDR3nt: TGCGCCAGCAGCGTAGAACAAGAGACCCAGTACTTC

v_gene: TRBV29-1
d_gene: TRBD1
len: 13
j_gene: TRBJ2-3
abundance: few
CDR3aa: CSARQGSTDTQYF
CDR3nt: TGCAGCGCAAGACAGGGGAGCACAGATACGCAGTATTTT

v_gene: TRBV4-3
d_gene: -
len: 13
j_gene: TRBJ2-5
abundance: -
CDR3aa: CASSQERGETQYF
CDR3nt: TGCGCCAGCAGCCAAGAAAGGGGGGAGACCCAGTACTTC

v_gene: TRBV5-1
d_gene: TRBD1
len: 13
j_gene: TRBJ1-1
abundance: many
CDR3aa: CASSTGGNTEAFF
CDR3nt: TGCGCCAGCAGTACAGGGGGGAACACTGAAGCTTTCTTT

v_gene: TRBV15
d_gene: TRBD1
len: 15
j_gene: TRBJ1-1
abundance: -
CDR3aa: CATSTGTGVNTEAFF
CDR3nt: TGTGCCACCAGCACCGGGACAGGGGTTAACACTGAAGCTTTCTTT

v_gene: TRBV9
d_gene: -
len: 14
j_gene: TRBJ1-2
abundance: -
CDR3aa: CASSVGGSTYGYTF
CDR3nt: TGTGCCAGCAGCGTCGGGGGATCGACCTATGGCTACACCTTC

v_gene: TRBV2
d_gene: -
len: 17
j_gene: TRBJ2-7
abundance: -
CDR3aa: CVQRVRRADGVVYEQYF
CDR3nt: TGTGTCCAGCGGGTCCGCAGGGCGGATGGGGTGGTCTACGAGCAGTACTTC

v_gene: TRBV9
d_gene: TRBD2
len: 14
j_gene: TRBJ2-7
abundance: -
CDR3aa: CASSPLTSGYEQYF
CDR3nt: TGTGCCAGCAGCCCCCTGACTAGCGGCTACGAGCAGTACTTC

v_gene: TRBV9
d_gene: -
len: 16
j_gene: TRBJ1-2
abundance: once
CDR3aa: CASSATTGRVDYGYTF
CDR3nt: TGTGCCAGCAGCGCCACCACAGGGAGGGTGGACTATGGCTACACCTTC

v_gene: TRBV9
d_gene: -
len: 15
j_gene: TRBJ1-3
abundance: -
CDR3aa: CASSASGGTGNTIYF
CDR3nt: TGTGCCAGCAGCGCGAGCGGGGGAACTGGAAACACCATATATTTT

v_gene: TRBV7-9
d_gene: -
len: 14
j_gene: TRBJ2-2
abundance: few
CDR3aa: CASSLTDSTGELFF
CDR3nt: TGTGCCAGCAGCCTTACAGATTCTACCGGGGAGCTGTTTTTT

v_gene: TRBV4-1
d_gene: TRBD1
len: 19
j_gene: TRBJ2-7
abundance: -
CDR3aa: CASSQDAGDRADSSYEQYF
CDR3nt: TGCGCCAGCAGCCAAGATGCGGGGGACAGGGCTGACTCCTCCTACGAGCAGTACTTC

v_gene: TRBV7-9
d_gene: -
len: 14
j_gene: TRBJ2-2
abundance: -
CDR3aa: CASSSRTIGGRLFF
CDR3nt: TGTGCCAGCAGCTCAAGAACCATCGGGGGACGGCTGTTTTTT

v_gene: TRBV30
d_gene: TRBD1
len: 14
j_gene: TRBJ1-2
abundance: -
CDR3aa: CAWSRDRGENGYTF
CDR3nt: TGTGCCTGGAGTAGGGACAGGGGAGAGAATGGCTACACCTTC

v_gene: TRBV4-1
d_gene: TRBD1
len: 15
j_gene: TRBJ2-7
abundance: -
CDR3aa: CASSLEGTGGHDQYF
CDR3nt: TGCGCCAGCAGCCTGGAGGGGACAGGGGGTCACGATCAGTACTTC